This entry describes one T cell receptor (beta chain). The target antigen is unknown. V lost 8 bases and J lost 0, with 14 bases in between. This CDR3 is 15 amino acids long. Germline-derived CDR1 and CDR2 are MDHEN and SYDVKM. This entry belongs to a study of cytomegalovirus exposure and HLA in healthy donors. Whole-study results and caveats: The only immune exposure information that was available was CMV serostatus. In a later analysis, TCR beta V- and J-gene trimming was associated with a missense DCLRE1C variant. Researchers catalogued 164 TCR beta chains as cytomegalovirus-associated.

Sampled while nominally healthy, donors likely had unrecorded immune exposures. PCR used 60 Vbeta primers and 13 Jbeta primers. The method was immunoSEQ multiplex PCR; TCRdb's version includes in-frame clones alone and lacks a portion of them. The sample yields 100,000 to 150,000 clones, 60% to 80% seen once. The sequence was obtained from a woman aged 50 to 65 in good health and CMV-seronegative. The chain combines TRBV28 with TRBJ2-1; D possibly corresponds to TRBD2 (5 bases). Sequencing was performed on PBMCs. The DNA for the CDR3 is TGTGCCAGCCAATTGGTCGGGAACTCCTACAATGAGCAGTTCTTC. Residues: CASQLVGNSYNEQFF.